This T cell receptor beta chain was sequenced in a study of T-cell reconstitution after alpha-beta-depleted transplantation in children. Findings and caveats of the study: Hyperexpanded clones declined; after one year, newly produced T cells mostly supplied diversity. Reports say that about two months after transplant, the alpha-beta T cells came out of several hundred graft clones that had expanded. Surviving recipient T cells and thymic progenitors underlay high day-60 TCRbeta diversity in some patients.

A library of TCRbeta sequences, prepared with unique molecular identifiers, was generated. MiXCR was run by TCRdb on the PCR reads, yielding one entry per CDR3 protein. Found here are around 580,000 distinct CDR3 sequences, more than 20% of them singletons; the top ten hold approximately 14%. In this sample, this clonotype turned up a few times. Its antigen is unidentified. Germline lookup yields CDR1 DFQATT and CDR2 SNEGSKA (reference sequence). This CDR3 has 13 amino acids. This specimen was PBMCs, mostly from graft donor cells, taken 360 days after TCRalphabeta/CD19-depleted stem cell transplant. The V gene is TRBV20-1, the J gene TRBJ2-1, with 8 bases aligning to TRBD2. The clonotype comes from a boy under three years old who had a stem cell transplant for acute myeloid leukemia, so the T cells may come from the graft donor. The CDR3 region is CSSREGRRNEQFF. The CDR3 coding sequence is TGCAGCTCCCGGGAGGGGAGGCGCAATGAGCAGTTCTTC.